Each of the 9 T cell receptor beta chains below was sequenced from the same sample in a study of T-cell memory formation after mild COVID-19. TCRdb itself ran the 5' RACE reads through MiXCR, one entry per CDR3 protein. The table has roughly 280,000 distinct CDR3 sequences, around 15% seen once. The sample was PBMCs or a T cell subset sorted from them (not recorded which). Source of these receptors: a man younger than 35 who had mild COVID-19 (a few samples of this study predate the infection). Cell type and time point are not known.

V is TRBV11-1 and J is TRBJ2-1; D unresolved. This CDR3 comprises 14 residues. In germline, CDR1 is SGHAT, CDR2 FQDESV (reference sequence). The V and J ends lost 5 bases and 5 bases respectively, with 13 bases between them. CDR3 loop: CASSQADRHNEQFF. The CDR3 DNA reads TGTGCCAGCAGCCAGGCCGACCGCCACAATGAGCAGTTCTTC.

This clonotype was seen a handful of times. The chain employs TRBV5-1 and TRBJ2-3, with TRBD1 identical over 10 bases. The V gene's germline CDR1 is SGHRS and CDR2 YFSETQ. The CDR3 consists of 18 residues. V trimming: 4 bases; J trimming: 0 bases; junction bases outside the gene matches: 11. DNA of the CDR3: TGCGCCAGCAGCGCCAAGGGACAGGGGACCTCTAGCACAGATACGCAGTATTTT. Its translation: CASSAKGQGTSSTDTQYF. The entire variable domain, with the rest obtained from reference TRBV5-1 and TRBJ2-3, is as follows: KAGVTQTPRYLIKTRGQQVTLSCSPISGHRSVSWYQQTPGQGLQFLFEYFSETQRNKGNFPGRFSGRQFSNSRSEMNVSTLELGDSALYLCASSAKGQGTSSTDTQYFGPGTRLTVL.

The chain joins TRBV7-2 to TRBJ2-7, with D possibly matching TRBD1 (6 bases). Germline assignment: CDR1 SGHTA and CDR2 FQGNSA. This CDR3 region has 15 residues. V lost 3 bases and J lost 2, with 14 bases in between. CDR3 nucleotides: TGTGCCAGCAGCTTGGGACAAGCTACAACCTACGAGCAGTACTTC. Protein sequence: CASSLGQATTYEQYF. Variable domain in full (rest from reference TRBV7-2 and TRBJ2-7): GAGVSQSPSNKVTEKGKDVELRCDPISGHTALYWYRQSLGQGLEFLIYFQGNSAPDKSGLPSDRFSAERTGGSVSTLTIQRTQQEDSAVYLCASSLGQATTYEQYFGPGTRLTVT.

In this sample, this clonotype turned up many times. This chain connects TRBV5-1 to TRBJ1-2, with TRBD1 identical over 8 bases. Germline loops: CDR1 SGHRS, CDR2 YFSETQ. CDR3 length equals 13 residues. Germline trimming cut 0 bases from V and 6 bases from J; bases unmatched to any gene: 1. CDR3 sequence: CASSLAGGHGYTF. The CDR3 DNA is TGCGCCAGCAGCTTGGCAGGGGGCCATGGCTACACCTTC.

This clonotype has more than one count but fewer than ten. V and J are TRBV4-3 and TRBJ1-2; no firm D call. Germline CDR1 is LGHNA and CDR2 is YSLEER. The CDR3 is made up of 16 amino acids. Trimming shortened V by 0 bases and J by 3 bases, and 14 bases separated the two germline ends. This CDR3 reads CASSQDTQRGDYGYTF. CDR3 nucleotide sequence: TGCGCCAGCAGCCAAGATACCCAAAGAGGCGACTATGGCTACACCTTC.

The V gene is TRBV7-2, the J gene TRBJ2-1; 8 bases map to TRBD1. Germline CDR1 is SGHTA and CDR2 is FQGNSA. This CDR3 is 14 amino acids long. V lost 6 bases, J lost 6 bases, and 7 bases stayed unmatched. The CDR3 sequence: CASRPDRVGNEQFF. The CDR3 nucleotides are TGTGCCAGCAGACCGGACAGGGTCGGCAATGAGCAGTTCTTC.

The sample holds a few counts of this clonotype. The rearrangement links TRBV11-2 to TRBJ2-5; TRBD2 might be the D (5 bases). V was cut by 6 bases and J by 4 bases, with 15 bases left in between. This CDR3 is 14 amino acids long. Germline-derived CDR1 and CDR2 are SGHAT and FQNNGV. CDR3 sequence: CASSPSAGGETQYF. CDR3 in DNA: TGTGCCAGCAGTCCTTCGGCGGGTGGAGAGACCCAGTACTTC.

This clonotype was found a few times. The gene calls are TRBV5-1 and TRBJ2-2, with D possibly TRBD2 on 7 matching bases. Germline V gene data show CDR1 as SGHRS and CDR2 as YFSETQ. This CDR3 has 16 residues. V lost 0 bases and J lost 5, with 14 bases in between. The CDR3: CASSLERGARTGELFF. CDR3 DNA sequence: TGCGCCAGCAGCTTGGAACGGGGGGCGAGGACCGGGGAGCTGTTTTTT.

The chain recombines TRBV4-2 with TRBJ1-6; no firm D call. CDR1 is LGHNA, CDR2 YNFKEQ, per germline. This CDR3 spans 13 amino acids. V was shortened by 4 bases and J by 10 bases, with 11 bases between the two germline ends. CDR3 nucleotides: TGTGCCAGCAGCCCCGAGGACGGCTCACCCCTCCACTTT. Translating it yields CASSPEDGSPLHF.